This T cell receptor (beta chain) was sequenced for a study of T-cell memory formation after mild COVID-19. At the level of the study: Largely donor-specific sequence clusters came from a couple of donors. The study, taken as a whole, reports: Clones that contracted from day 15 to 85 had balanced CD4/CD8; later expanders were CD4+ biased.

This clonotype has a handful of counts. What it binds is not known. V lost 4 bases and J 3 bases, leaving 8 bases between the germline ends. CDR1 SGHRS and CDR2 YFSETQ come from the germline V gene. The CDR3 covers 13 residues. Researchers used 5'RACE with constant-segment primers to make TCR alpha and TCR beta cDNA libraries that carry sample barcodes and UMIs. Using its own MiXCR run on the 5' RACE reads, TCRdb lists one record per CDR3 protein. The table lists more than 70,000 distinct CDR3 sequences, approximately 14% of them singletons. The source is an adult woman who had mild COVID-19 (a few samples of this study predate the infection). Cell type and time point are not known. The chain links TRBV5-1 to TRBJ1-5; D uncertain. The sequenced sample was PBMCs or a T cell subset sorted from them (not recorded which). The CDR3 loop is CASSLSPNQPQHF. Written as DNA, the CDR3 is TGCGCCAGCAGCCTCTCCCCCAATCAGCCCCAGCATTTT.